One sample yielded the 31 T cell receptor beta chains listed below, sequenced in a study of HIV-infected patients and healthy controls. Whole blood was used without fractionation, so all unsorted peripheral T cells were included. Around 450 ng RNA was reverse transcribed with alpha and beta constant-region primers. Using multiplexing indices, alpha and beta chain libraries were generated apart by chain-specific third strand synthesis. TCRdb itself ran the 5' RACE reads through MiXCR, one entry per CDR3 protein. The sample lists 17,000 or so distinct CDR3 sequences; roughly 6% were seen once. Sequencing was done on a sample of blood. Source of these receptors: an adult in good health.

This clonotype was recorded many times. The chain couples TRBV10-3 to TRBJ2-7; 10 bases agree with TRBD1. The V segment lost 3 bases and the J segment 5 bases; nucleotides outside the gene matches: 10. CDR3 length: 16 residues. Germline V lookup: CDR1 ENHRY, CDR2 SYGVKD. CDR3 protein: CAISDPRQGARNEQYF. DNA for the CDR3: TGTGCCATCAGTGACCCTAGACAGGGGGCGCGGAACGAGCAGTACTTC.

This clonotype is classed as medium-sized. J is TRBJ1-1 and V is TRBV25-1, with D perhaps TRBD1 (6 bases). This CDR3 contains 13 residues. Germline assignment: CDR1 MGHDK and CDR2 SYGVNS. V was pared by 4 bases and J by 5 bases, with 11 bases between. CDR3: CASSAQTGTEAFF. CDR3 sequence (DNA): TGTGCCAGCAGTGCGCAGACAGGAACTGAAGCTTTCTTT.

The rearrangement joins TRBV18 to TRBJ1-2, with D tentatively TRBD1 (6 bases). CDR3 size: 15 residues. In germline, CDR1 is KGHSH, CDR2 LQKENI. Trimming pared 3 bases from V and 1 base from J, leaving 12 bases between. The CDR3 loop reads CASSPRTDLNYGYTF. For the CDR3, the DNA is TGTGCCAGCTCACCCCGGACAGATCTTAACTATGGCTACACCTTC.

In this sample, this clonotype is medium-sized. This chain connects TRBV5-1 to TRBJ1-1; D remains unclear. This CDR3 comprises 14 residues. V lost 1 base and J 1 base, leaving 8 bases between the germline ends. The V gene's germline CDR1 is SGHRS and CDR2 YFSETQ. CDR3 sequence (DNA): TGCGCCAGCAGCTTGAGGCGGTCGAACACTGAAGCTTTCTTT. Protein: CASSLRRSNTEAFF.

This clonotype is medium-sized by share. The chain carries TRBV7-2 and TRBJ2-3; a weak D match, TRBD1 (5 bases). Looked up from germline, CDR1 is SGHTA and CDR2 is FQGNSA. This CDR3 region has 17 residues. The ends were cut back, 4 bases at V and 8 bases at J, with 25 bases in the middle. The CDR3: CASSYGWGRPFMVTQYF. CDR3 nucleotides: TGTGCCAGCAGCTATGGTTGGGGCAGGCCGTTCATGGTTACGCAGTATTTT.

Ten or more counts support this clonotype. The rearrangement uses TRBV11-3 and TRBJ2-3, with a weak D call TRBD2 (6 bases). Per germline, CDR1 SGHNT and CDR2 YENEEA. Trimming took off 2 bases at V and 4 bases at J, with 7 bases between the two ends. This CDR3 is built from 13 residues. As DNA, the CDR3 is TGTGCCAGCAGCTTACGCGGGGCAGATACGCAGTATTTT. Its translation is CASSLRGADTQYF.

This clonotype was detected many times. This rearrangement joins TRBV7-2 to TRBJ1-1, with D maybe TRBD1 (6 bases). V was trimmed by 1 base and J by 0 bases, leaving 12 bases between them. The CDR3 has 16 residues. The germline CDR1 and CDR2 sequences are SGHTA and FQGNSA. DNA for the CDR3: TGTGCCAGCAGCTTAGAAGGGGAGGGGGTGAACACTGAAGCTTTCTTT. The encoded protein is CASSLEGEGVNTEAFF. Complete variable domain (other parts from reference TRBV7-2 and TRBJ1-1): GAGVSQSPSNKVTEKGKDVELRCDPISGHTALYWYRQSLGQGLEFLIYFQGNSAPDKSGLPSDRFSAERTGGSVSTLTIQRTQQEDSAVYLCASSLEGEGVNTEAFFGQGTRLTVV.

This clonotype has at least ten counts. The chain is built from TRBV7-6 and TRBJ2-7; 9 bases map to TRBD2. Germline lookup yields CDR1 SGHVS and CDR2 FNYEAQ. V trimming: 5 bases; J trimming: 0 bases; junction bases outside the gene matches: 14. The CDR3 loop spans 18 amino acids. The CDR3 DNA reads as TGTGCCAGCAGCCCGTCTTTGCGGGGGGGCCTTAGCTCCTACGAGCAGTACTTC. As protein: CASSPSLRGGLSSYEQYF.

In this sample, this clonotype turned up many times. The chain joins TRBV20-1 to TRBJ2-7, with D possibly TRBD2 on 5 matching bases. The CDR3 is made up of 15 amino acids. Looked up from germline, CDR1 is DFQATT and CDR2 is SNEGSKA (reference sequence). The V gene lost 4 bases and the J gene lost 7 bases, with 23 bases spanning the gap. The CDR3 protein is CSATITGKDPLEQYF. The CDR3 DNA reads TGCAGTGCTACGATCACGGGGAAGGACCCTTTGGAGCAGTACTTC.

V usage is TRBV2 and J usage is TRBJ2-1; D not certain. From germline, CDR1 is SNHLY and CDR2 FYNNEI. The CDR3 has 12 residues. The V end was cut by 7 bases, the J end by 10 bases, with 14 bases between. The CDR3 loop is CASNRLLREQFF. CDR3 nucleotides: TGTGCCAGCAACAGACTCCTCAGAGAGCAGTTCTTC.

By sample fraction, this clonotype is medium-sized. The CDR3 sequence is CASSRTASTDTQYF. DNA of the CDR3: TGTGCCAGCAGCCGGACAGCTAGCACAGATACGCAGTATTTT. The V call is TRBV9, the J call TRBJ2-3, with D possibly matching TRBD1 (6 bases). CDR3 length equals 14 residues. The germline V gene encodes CDR1 SGDLS and CDR2 YYNGEE. The germline V and J ends were trimmed by 4 bases and 0 bases, with 9 bases remaining between them.

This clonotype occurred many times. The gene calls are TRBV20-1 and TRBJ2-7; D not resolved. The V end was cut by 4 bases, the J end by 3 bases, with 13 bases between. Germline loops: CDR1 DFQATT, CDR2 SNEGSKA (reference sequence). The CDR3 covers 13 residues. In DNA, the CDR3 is TGCAGTGCTAACCCTCGTAGTAGCTACGAGCAGTACTTC. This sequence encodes CSANPRSSYEQYF.

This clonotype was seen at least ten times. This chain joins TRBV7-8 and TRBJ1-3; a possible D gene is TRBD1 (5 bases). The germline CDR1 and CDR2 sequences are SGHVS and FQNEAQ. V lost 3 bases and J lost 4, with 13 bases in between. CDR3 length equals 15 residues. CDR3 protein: CASSFGYTGGNTIYF. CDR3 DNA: TGTGCCAGCAGCTTCGGCTACACAGGCGGAAACACCATATATTTT.

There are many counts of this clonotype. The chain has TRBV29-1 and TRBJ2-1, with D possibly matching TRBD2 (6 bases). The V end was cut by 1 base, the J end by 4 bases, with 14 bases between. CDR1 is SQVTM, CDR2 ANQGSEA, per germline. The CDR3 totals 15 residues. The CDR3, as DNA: TGCAGCGTTGAAGCTACGGGGGTGACATACAATGAGCAGTTCTTC. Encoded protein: CSVEATGVTYNEQFF.

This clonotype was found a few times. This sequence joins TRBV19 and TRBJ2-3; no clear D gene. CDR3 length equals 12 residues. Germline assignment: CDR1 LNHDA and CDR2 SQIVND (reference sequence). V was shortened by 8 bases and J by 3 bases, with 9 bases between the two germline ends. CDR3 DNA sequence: TGTGCCAGTCTACTCTGGACAGATACGCAGTATTTT. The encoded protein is CASLLWTDTQYF.

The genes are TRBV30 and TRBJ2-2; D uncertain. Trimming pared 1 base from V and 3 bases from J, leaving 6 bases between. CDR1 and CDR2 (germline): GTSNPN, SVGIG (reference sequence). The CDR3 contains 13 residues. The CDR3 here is CAWSGGYTGELFF. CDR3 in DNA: TGTGCCTGGAGTGGCGGTTACACCGGGGAGCTGTTTTTT.

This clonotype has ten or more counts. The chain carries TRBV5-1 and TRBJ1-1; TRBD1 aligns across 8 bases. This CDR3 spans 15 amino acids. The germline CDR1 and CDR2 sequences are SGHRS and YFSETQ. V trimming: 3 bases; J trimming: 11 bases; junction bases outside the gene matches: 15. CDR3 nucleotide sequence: TGCGCCAGCAGCTCGGTCGTTTGGGACAGGACCAGTGCTTTCTTT. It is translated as CASSSVVWDRTSAFF.

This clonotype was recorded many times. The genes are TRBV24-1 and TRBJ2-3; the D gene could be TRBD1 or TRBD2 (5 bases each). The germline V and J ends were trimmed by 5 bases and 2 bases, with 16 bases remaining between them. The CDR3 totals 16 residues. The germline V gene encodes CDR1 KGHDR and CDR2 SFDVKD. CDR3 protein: CATSVHRDPHTDTQYF. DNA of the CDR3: TGTGCCACCAGTGTCCACCGGGACCCCCACACAGATACGCAGTATTTT.

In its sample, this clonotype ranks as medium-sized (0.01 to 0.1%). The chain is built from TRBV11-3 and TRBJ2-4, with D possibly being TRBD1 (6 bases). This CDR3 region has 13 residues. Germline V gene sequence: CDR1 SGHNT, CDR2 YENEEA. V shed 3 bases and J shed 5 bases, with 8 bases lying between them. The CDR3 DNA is TGTGCCAGCAGCTTGACAGGCCAAAACATTCAGTACTTC. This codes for CASSLTGQNIQYF.

CDR3 DNA sequence: TGTGCCAGCAGTTTAATGGGACTAGCGGGCATTCAGTACTTC. It specifies CASSLMGLAGIQYF. This chain links TRBV12-3 or TRBV12-4 with TRBJ2-4; 12 bases match TRBD2. V shed 2 bases and J 9 bases; nucleotides not matched to a gene: 2. The CDR3 runs to 14 residues.

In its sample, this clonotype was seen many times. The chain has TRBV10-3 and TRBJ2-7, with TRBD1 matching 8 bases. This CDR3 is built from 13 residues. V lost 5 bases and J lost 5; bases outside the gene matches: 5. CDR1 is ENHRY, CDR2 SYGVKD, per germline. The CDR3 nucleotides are TGTGCCATCAGTCCAGGGGGCCGGGACGAGCAGTACTTC. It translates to CAISPGGRDEQYF.

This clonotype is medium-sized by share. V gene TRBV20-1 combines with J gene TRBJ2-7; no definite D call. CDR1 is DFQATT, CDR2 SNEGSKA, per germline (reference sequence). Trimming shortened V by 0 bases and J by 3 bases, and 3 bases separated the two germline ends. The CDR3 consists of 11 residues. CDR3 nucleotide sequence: TGCAGTGCTAGAGATAACTACGAGCAGTACTTC. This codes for CSARDNYEQYF.

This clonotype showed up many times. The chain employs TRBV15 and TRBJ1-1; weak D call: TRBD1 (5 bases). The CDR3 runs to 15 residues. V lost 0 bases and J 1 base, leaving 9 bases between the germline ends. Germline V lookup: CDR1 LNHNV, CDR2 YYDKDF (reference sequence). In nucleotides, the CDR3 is TGTGCCACCAGCAGAGACAGGGTCGGGAACACTGAAGCTTTCTTT. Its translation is CATSRDRVGNTEAFF. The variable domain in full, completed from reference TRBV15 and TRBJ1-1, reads DAMVIQNPRYQVTQFGKPVTLSCSQTLNHNVMYWYQQKSSQAPKLLFHYYDKDFNNEADTPDNFQSRRPNTSFCFLDIRSPGLGDTAMYLCATSRDRVGNTEAFFGQGTRLTVV.

CDR3 in DNA: TGTGCCAGCAGTTGGTCAGCGGCGACGAACACCGGGGAGCTGTTTTTT. It translates to CASSWSAATNTGELFF. The rearrangement uses TRBV6-1 and TRBJ2-2; TRBD2 is a possible D gene (5 bases). The CDR3 length is 16 residues. Per germline, CDR1 MNHNS and CDR2 SASEGT. V was clipped by 5 bases and J by 0 bases, with 13 bases between them.

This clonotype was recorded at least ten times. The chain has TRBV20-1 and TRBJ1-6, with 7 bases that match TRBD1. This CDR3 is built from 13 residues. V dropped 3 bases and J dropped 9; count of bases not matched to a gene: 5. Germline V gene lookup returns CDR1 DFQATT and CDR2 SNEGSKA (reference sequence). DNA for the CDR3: TGCAGTGCTAGCGACAGGGAGGCTTCACCCCTCCACTTT. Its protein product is CSASDREASPLHF.

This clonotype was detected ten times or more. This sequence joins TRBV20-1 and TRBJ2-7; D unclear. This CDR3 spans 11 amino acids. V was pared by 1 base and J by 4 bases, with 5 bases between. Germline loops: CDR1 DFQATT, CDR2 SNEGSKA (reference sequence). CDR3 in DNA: TGCAGTGCTAGAGGAGGATACGAGCAGTACTTC. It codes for CSARGGYEQYF.

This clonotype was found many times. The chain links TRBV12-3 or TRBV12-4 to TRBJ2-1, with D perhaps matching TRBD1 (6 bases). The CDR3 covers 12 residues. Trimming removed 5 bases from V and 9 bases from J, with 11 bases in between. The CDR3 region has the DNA TGTGCCAGCAGTCCAGGGGTTCCTGAGCAGTTCTTC. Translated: CASSPGVPEQFF.

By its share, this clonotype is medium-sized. The CDR3 sequence: CASSYLRTGGVPTGTEAFF. The CDR3 region has the DNA TGTGCCAGCAGCTACTTACGGACAGGGGGCGTCCCCACGGGCACTGAAGCTTTCTTT. This chain joins TRBV7-9 and TRBJ1-1; 11 nucleotides match TRBD1. With V trimmed by 4 bases and J by 4 bases, 17 bases remained unmatched. This CDR3 has 19 residues. Germline V lookup: CDR1 SEHNR, CDR2 FQNEAQ (reference sequence).

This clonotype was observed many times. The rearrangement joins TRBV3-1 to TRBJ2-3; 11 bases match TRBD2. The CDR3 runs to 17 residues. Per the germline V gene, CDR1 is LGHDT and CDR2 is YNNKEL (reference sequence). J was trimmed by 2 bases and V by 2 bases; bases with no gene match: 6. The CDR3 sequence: CASSQTRLAGFTDTQYF. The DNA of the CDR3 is TGTGCCAGCAGCCAAACGAGACTAGCGGGGTTCACAGATACGCAGTATTTT.

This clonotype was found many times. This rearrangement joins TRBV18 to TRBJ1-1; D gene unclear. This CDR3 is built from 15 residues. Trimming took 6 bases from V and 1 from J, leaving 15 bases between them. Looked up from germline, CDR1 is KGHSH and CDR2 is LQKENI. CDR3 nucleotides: TGTGCCAGCTCCCCGATAGGTACAGCGAACACTGAAGCTTTCTTT. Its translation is CASSPIGTANTEAFF.

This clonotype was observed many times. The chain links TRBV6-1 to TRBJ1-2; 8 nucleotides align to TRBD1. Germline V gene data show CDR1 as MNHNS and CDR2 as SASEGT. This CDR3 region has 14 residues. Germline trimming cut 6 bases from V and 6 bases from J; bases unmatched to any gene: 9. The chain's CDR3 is CASSKMTGEDGYTF. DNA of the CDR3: TGTGCCAGCAGCAAAATGACAGGGGAAGATGGCTACACCTTC.